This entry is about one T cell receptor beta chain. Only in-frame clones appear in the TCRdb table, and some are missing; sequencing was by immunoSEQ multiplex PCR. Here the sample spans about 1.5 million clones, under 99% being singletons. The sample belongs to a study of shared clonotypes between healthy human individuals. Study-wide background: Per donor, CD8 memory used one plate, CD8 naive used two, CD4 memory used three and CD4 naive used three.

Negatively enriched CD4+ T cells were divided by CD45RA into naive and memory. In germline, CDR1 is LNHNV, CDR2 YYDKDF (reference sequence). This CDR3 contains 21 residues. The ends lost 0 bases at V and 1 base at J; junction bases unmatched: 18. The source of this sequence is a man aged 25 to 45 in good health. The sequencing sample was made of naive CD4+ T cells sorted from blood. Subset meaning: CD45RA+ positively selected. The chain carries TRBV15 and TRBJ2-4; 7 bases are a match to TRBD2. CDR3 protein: CATSRDWERGEGLTAKNIQYF. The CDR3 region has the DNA TGTGCCACCAGCAGAGATTGGGAGCGGGGAGAGGGTCTGACGGCCAAAAACATTCAGTACTTC.